A selection of T cell receptor beta chains follows, all from one sample in a study of blood T cells in healthy people across ages. TCRdb itself ran the 5' RACE reads through MiXCR, one entry per CDR3 protein. The sample has approximately 1.5 million distinct CDR3 sequences; approximately 32% are singletons. Sample: blood. These receptors were taken from a woman in her twenties or thirties in good health. Both conserved end residues are part of each CDR3. Fields, in order: V gene, clone size, J gene, D gene, CDR3 DNA, CDR3 protein. D genes are given only for firm matches. Part of the rows lack a size; the others show once, few, many or a class for expanded clones.

V gene: TRBV28
clone size: -
J gene: TRBJ2-1
D gene: -
CDR3 DNA: TGTGCCAGCAGACCGACAGGCTCCTACAATGAGCAGTTCTTC
CDR3 protein: CASRPTGSYNEQFF

V gene: TRBV5-1
clone size: few
J gene: TRBJ2-2
D gene: -
CDR3 DNA: TGCGCCAGCAGCTTGGTGGGGCTGATGAACACCGGGGAGCTGTTTTTT
CDR3 protein: CASSLVGLMNTGELFF

V gene: TRBV20-1
clone size: few
J gene: TRBJ1-6
D gene: -
CDR3 DNA: TGCAGTGCTAACCAACAGGGAACTAAGTCTTCACCCCTCCACTTT
CDR3 protein: CSANQQGTKSSPLHF

V gene: TRBV20-1
clone size: -
J gene: TRBJ2-5
D gene: TRBD1
CDR3 DNA: TGCAGTGCTAGAGACGACACAGGGGCTCAAGAGACCCAGTACTTC
CDR3 protein: CSARDDTGAQETQYF

V gene: TRBV7-3
clone size: many
J gene: TRBJ2-1
D gene: TRBD2
CDR3 DNA: TGTGCCAGCAGCGTCACCAGCGGGAGCCTATACAATGAGCAGTTCTTC
CDR3 protein: CASSVTSGSLYNEQFF

V gene: TRBV29-1
clone size: -
J gene: TRBJ1-2
D gene: TRBD1
CDR3 DNA: TGCAGTGTGTCTGGACAGGGGGGGACTGGCGGCTACACCTTC
CDR3 protein: CSVSGQGGTGGYTF

V gene: TRBV6-1
clone size: -
J gene: TRBJ1-1
D gene: -
CDR3 DNA: TGTGCCAGCGGAGTCTCGAGTATGAACACTGAAGCTTTCTTT
CDR3 protein: CASGVSSMNTEAFF

V gene: TRBV29-1
clone size: once
J gene: TRBJ1-2
D gene: -
CDR3 DNA: TGCATCGTCGGGGGCAGATACTACTATGGCTACACCTTC
CDR3 protein: CIVGGRYYYGYTF

V gene: TRBV9
clone size: -
J gene: TRBJ2-3
D gene: TRBD2
CDR3 DNA: TGTGCCAGTAGTGAGCCACTAGCGGGAGGGGCAGATACGCAGTATTTT
CDR3 protein: CASSEPLAGGADTQYF

V gene: TRBV7-9
clone size: many
J gene: TRBJ2-7
D gene: TRBD1
CDR3 DNA: TGCGCCAGCAGCTTGGGACAGGTCGCCTACGAGCAGTACTTC
CDR3 protein: CASSLGQVAYEQYF

V gene: TRBV7-6
clone size: few
J gene: TRBJ2-5
D gene: TRBD1
CDR3 DNA: TGTGCCAGCAGCTCGAGCTTAGACAGGGTCCAAGAGACCCAGTACTTC
CDR3 protein: CASSSSLDRVQETQYF

V gene: TRBV7-2
clone size: -
J gene: TRBJ1-2
D gene: TRBD1
CDR3 DNA: TGTGCCAGCATCAGTGTCGAGACAGGGAAAAGAGGTGGCTACACCTTC
CDR3 protein: CASISVETGKRGGYTF

V gene: TRBV29-1
clone size: -
J gene: TRBJ2-3
D gene: -
CDR3 DNA: TGCAGCGCTGCAGGTGGATACCCGGGACGCCCCGGTGCTGCAGATACGCAGTATTTT
CDR3 protein: CSAAGGYPGRPGAADTQYF

V gene: TRBV5-1
clone size: once
J gene: TRBJ2-7
D gene: TRBD1
CDR3 DNA: TGCGCCAGCAGCACGACAGGGTTGTTCGGATTGAACTCCTACAATGAGCAGTACTTC
CDR3 protein: CASSTTGLFGLNSYNEQYF

V gene: TRBV5-1
clone size: -
J gene: TRBJ2-5
D gene: -
CDR3 DNA: TGCGCCAGCAGCTTAACCCCGACACAGGCGGGGGAGACCCAGTACTTC
CDR3 protein: CASSLTPTQAGETQYF

V gene: TRBV7-2
clone size: few
J gene: TRBJ1-2
D gene: -
CDR3 DNA: TGTGCCAGCAGCTTACGTGTTCGAGTCCGAGGCATCTATGGCTACACCTTC
CDR3 protein: CASSLRVRVRGIYGYTF

V gene: TRBV20-1
clone size: -
J gene: TRBJ1-6
D gene: TRBD1
CDR3 DNA: TGCAGTGTCCACGGACAGGGCGGACATTCACCCCTCCACTTT
CDR3 protein: CSVHGQGGHSPLHF

V gene: TRBV20-1
clone size: few
J gene: TRBJ2-1
D gene: TRBD2
CDR3 DNA: TGCAGTGCTAGAGATCCAGGCGGGAGGGCCGGGATTTCATATGAGCAGTTCTTC
CDR3 protein: CSARDPGGRAGISYEQFF

V gene: TRBV20-1
clone size: -
J gene: TRBJ2-5
D gene: TRBD2
CDR3 DNA: TGCAGTGCTAGAGGTCGACTAGCGGGAGTTTCCCAGCAGTACTTC
CDR3 protein: CSARGRLAGVSQQYF

V gene: TRBV12-3/TRBV12-4
clone size: many
J gene: TRBJ2-1
D gene: -
CDR3 DNA: TGTGCCAGCAGTTTTCAGCGTGAGCAGTTCTTC
CDR3 protein: CASSFQREQFF

V gene: TRBV27
clone size: few
J gene: TRBJ2-1
D gene: -
CDR3 DNA: TGTGCCAGCACCCCTCTGGGGGACGACAACGTCTACAATGAGCAGTTCTTC
CDR3 protein: CASTPLGDDNVYNEQFF

V gene: TRBV3-1
clone size: -
J gene: TRBJ2-5
D gene: -
CDR3 DNA: TGTGCCAGCAGCCAAGCAGCTACCGAGACCCAGTACTTC
CDR3 protein: CASSQAATETQYF

V gene: TRBV28
clone size: few
J gene: TRBJ2-3
D gene: -
CDR3 DNA: TGTGCCAGCAGTTTAGGGCAGGGGGGAAGGGCAGATACGCAGTATTTT
CDR3 protein: CASSLGQGGRADTQYF

V gene: TRBV12-3/TRBV12-4
clone size: -
J gene: TRBJ1-2
D gene: -
CDR3 DNA: TGTGCCAGCAGTCCTAACACGGGAAGGACGGCTGGCTACACCTTC
CDR3 protein: CASSPNTGRTAGYTF

V gene: TRBV4-1
clone size: -
J gene: TRBJ1-6
D gene: -
CDR3 DNA: TGCGCCAGCAGCCTGGACGGCTTACCCTTCCACTTT
CDR3 protein: CASSLDGLPFHF

V gene: TRBV7-2
clone size: few
J gene: TRBJ2-1
D gene: -
CDR3 DNA: TGTGCCAGCAGCTTAGTCGGGCAGGGATACAATGAGCAGTTCTTC
CDR3 protein: CASSLVGQGYNEQFF

V gene: TRBV20-1
clone size: -
J gene: TRBJ2-1
D gene: TRBD2
CDR3 DNA: TGCTCCGGGGGGGGGCGTTACAATGGGCAGTTCTTC
CDR3 protein: CSGGGRYNGQFF

V gene: TRBV12-3/TRBV12-4
clone size: many
J gene: TRBJ1-6
D gene: -
CDR3 DNA: TGTGCCAGCAGCAAGCCCCGGATGGAACGCGCCAGCTCCTATAATTCACCCCTCCACTTT
CDR3 protein: CASSKPRMERASSYNSPLHF

V gene: TRBV12-3/TRBV12-4
clone size: few
J gene: TRBJ2-1
D gene: -
CDR3 DNA: TGTGCCAGCAGTTTCCAGCCCGGGTATCCTGAGCAGTTCTTC
CDR3 protein: CASSFQPGYPEQFF

V gene: TRBV20-1
clone size: few
J gene: TRBJ2-3
D gene: TRBD2
CDR3 DNA: TGCAGTGCTAGCGGGGGGTACCCAGATACGCAGTATTTT
CDR3 protein: CSASGGYPDTQYF

V gene: TRBV29-1
clone size: -
J gene: TRBJ2-2
D gene: -
CDR3 DNA: TGCAGCGTAGGGGACACGAACACCGGGGAGCTGTTTTTT
CDR3 protein: CSVGDTNTGELFF

V gene: TRBV20-1
clone size: -
J gene: TRBJ2-1
D gene: -
CDR3 DNA: TGCAGTGCTAGAGATATAGGGCAGCTCTACAATGAGCAGTTCTTC
CDR3 protein: CSARDIGQLYNEQFF

V gene: TRBV29-1
clone size: -
J gene: TRBJ2-7
D gene: TRBD1
CDR3 DNA: TGCAGCGTGACAGGGTCGGCCTACGAGCAGTACTTC
CDR3 protein: CSVTGSAYEQYF

V gene: TRBV20-1
clone size: few
J gene: TRBJ1-2
D gene: TRBD1
CDR3 DNA: TGCAGTGCCCCCGGGATCGGGACAGGGCACTATGGCTACACCTTC
CDR3 protein: CSAPGIGTGHYGYTF

V gene: TRBV6-1
clone size: -
J gene: TRBJ1-5
D gene: TRBD1
CDR3 DNA: TGTGCCTGCGGGACAGTTTATAGCAATCAGCCCCAGCATTTT
CDR3 protein: CACGTVYSNQPQHF

V gene: TRBV27
clone size: -
J gene: TRBJ2-3
D gene: -
CDR3 DNA: TGTGTCAGCAAGGTAGTTCCCACAGATACGCAGTATTTT
CDR3 protein: CVSKVVPTDTQYF

V gene: TRBV6-6
clone size: few
J gene: TRBJ1-2
D gene: TRBD1
CDR3 DNA: TGTGCCAGCAGTTACTCTGGGTTTGGACAGGGAAACTATGGCTACACCTTC
CDR3 protein: CASSYSGFGQGNYGYTF

V gene: TRBV4-1
clone size: -
J gene: TRBJ2-1
D gene: TRBD1
CDR3 DNA: TGCGCCAGCAGCCACGGGACAGCGAGGGCCAATGAGCAGTTCTTC
CDR3 protein: CASSHGTARANEQFF

V gene: TRBV20-1
clone size: -
J gene: TRBJ1-6
D gene: -
CDR3 DNA: TGCAGTGCTAGAGTCCCCTGGGGTAATTCACCCCTCCACTTT
CDR3 protein: CSARVPWGNSPLHF

V gene: TRBV12-5
clone size: few
J gene: TRBJ1-5
D gene: -
CDR3 DNA: TGTGCTAGCGAGGGCTCCAATCAGCCCCAGCATTTT
CDR3 protein: CASEGSNQPQHF

V gene: TRBV29-1
clone size: -
J gene: TRBJ2-1
D gene: -
CDR3 DNA: TGCAGCGTTGAAGGGGAGACAGGATCTGGCTACAATGAGCAGTTCTTC
CDR3 protein: CSVEGETGSGYNEQFF

V gene: TRBV2
clone size: -
J gene: TRBJ2-7
D gene: TRBD2
CDR3 DNA: TGTGCCAGCGCCCCCGGAGGACTAGCGGGAGACGAGCAGTACTTC
CDR3 protein: CASAPGGLAGDEQYF